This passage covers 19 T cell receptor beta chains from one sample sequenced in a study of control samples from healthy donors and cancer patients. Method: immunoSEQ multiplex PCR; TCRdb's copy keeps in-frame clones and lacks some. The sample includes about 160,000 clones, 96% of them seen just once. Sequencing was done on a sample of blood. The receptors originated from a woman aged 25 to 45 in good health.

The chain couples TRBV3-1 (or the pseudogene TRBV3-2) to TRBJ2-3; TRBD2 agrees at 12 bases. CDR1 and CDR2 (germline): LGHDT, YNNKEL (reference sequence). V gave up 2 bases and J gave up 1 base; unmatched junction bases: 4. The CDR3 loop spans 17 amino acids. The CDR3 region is CASSQRTSGARTDTQYF. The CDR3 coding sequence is TGTGCCAGCAGCCAACGGACTAGCGGGGCCCGCACAGATACGCAGTATTTT.

The CDR3 bases are TGTGCCAGCAGTTTAAAGAGCTCCTACGAGCAGTACTTC. As protein: CASSLKSSYEQYF. This sequence joins TRBV28 and TRBJ2-7; unclear D gene. Germline lookup yields CDR1 MDHEN and CDR2 SYDVKM. The V and J ends lost 2 bases and 0 bases respectively, with 5 bases between them. The CDR3 is 13 residues long. Full variable domain (remainder filled in from reference TRBV28 and TRBJ2-7): DVKVTQSSRYLVKRTGEKVFLECVQDMDHENMFWYRQDPGLGLRLIYFSYDVKMKEKGDIPEGYSVSREKKERFSLILESASTNQTSMYLCASSLKSSYEQYFGPGTRLTVT.

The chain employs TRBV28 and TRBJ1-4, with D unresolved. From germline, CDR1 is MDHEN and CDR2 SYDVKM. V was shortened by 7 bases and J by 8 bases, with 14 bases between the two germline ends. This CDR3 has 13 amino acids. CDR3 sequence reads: CASTSYAREKLFF. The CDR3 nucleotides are TGTGCCAGCACCTCCTACGCACGGGAAAAACTGTTTTTT.

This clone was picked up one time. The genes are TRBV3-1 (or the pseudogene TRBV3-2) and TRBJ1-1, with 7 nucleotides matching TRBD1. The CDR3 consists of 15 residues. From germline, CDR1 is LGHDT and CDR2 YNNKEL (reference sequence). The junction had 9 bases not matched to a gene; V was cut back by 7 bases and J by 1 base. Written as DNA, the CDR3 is TGTGCCAGCAAATTGTATAGGGGGCAGAACACTGAAGCTTTCTTT. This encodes CASKLYRGQNTEAFF.

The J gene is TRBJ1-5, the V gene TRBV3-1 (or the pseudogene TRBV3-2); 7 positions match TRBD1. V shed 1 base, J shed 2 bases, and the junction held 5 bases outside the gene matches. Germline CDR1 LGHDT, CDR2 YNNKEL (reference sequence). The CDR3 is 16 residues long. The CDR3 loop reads CASSQAGQSGNQPQHF. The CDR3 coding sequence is TGTGCCAGCAGCCAAGCGGGACAGTCAGGCAATCAGCCCCAGCATTTT.

The CDR3 DNA reads as TGTGCCACCAGTGATTACGACAGCTACGAGCAGTACTTC. This gives the protein CATSDYDSYEQYF. The V gene is TRBV24-1, the J gene TRBJ2-7; possible D gene TRBD1, 5 bases. There are 13 residues in the CDR3. The V end lost 2 bases, the J end lost 3 bases, and 7 bases lay between the germline ends. Germline CDR1 is KGHDR and CDR2 is SFDVKD.

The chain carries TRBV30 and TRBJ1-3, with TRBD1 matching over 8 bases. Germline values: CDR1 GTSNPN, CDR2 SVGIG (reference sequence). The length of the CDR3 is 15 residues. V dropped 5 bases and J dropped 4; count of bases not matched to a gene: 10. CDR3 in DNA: TGTGCCTGGGAAAGAAACAGGGGGTCAGGAAACACCATATATTTT. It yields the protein CAWERNRGSGNTIYF.

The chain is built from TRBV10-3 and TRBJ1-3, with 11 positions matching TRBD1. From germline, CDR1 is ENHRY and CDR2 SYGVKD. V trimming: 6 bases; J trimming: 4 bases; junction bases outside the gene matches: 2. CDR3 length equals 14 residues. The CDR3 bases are TGTGCCATCAGGGACAGGGGGCGAGGAAACACCATATATTTT. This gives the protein CAIRDRGRGNTIYF.

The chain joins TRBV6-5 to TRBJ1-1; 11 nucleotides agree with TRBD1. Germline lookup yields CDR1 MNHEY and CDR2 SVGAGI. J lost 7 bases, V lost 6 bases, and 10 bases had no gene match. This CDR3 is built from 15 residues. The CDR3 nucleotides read TGTGCCAGCAGACCAAACCCGGACAGGGGGCATGAAGCTTTCTTT. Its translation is CASRPNPDRGHEAFF.

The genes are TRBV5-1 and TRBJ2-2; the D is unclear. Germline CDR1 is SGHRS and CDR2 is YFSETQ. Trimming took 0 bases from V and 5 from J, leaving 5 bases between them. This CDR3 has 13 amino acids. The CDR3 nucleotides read TGCGCCAGCAGCTTGGTTTTGACCGGGGAGCTGTTTTTT. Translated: CASSLVLTGELFF.

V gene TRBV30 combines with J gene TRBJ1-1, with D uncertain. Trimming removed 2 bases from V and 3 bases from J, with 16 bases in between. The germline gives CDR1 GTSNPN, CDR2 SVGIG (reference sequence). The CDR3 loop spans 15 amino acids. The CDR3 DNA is TGTGCCTGGAGTTGGGATGACTTAGGTGACACTGAAGCTTTCTTT. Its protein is CAWSWDDLGDTEAFF. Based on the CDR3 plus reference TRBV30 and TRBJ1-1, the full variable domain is SQTIHQWPATLVQPVGSPLSLECTVEGTSNPNLYWYRQAAGRGLQLLFYSVGIGQISSEVPQNLSASRPQDRQFILSSKKLLLSDSGFYLCAWSWDDLGDTEAFFGQGTRLTVV.

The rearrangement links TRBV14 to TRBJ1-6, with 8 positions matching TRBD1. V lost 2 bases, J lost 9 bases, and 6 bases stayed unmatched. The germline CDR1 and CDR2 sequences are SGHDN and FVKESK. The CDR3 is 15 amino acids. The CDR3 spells CASSQTGGGFSPLHF. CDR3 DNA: TGTGCCAGCAGCCAAACAGGGGGTGGTTTTTCACCCCTCCACTTT. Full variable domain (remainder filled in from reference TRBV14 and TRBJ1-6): EAGVTQFPSHSVIEKGQTVTLRCDPISGHDNLYWYRRVMGKEIKFLLHFVKESKQDESGMPNNRFLAERTGGTYSTLKVQPAELEDSGVYFCASSQTGGGFSPLHFGNGTRLTVT.

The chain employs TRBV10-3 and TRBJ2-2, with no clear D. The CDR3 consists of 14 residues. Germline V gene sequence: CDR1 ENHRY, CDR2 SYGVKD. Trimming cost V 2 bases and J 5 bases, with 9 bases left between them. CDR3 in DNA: TGTGCCATCAGTGAGACAGCCCCAACCGGGGAGCTGTTTTTT. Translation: CAISETAPTGELFF.

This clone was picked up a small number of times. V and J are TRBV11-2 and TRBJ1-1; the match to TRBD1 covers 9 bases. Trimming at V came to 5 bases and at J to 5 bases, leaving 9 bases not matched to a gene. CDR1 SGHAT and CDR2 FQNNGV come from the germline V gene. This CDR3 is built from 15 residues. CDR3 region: CASSGYRGLRTEAFF. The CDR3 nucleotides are TGTGCCAGCAGCGGATACAGGGGGCTTCGAACTGAAGCTTTCTTT.

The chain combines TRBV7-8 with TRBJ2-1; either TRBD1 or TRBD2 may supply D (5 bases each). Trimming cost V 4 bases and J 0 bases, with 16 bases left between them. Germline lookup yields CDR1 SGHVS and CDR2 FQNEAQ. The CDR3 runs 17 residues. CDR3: CASSWVPGLSSYNEQFF. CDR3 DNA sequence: TGTGCCAGCAGCTGGGTCCCGGGGCTGAGCTCCTACAATGAGCAGTTCTTC.

The CDR3 region is CASRAGGGHNEQFF. DNA of the CDR3: TGTGCCAGCAGAGCGGGGGGGGGTCACAATGAGCAGTTCTTC. The rearrangement joins TRBV6-6 to TRBJ2-1; 10 nucleotides agree with TRBD2. This CDR3 spans 14 amino acids. J lost 5 bases, V lost 6 bases, and 4 bases had no gene match. CDR1 is MNHNY and CDR2 is SVGAGI in the germline V gene (reference sequence).

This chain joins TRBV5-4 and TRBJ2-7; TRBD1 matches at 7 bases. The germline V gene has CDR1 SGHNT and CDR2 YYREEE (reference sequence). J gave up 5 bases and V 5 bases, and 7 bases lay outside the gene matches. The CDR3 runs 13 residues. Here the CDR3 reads CASRLDRDNEQYF. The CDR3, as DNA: TGTGCCAGCAGACTCGACAGGGACAACGAGCAGTACTTC.

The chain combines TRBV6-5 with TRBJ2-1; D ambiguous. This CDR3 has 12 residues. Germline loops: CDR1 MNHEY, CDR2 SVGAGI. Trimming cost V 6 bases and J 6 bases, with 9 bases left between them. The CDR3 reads CASRGASNEQFF. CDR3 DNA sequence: TGTGCCAGCAGGGGTGCCAGCAATGAGCAGTTCTTC.

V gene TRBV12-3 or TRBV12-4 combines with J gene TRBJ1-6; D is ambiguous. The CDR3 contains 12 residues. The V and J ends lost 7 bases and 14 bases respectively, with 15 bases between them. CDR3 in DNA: TGTGCCAGCACCATGAATCGGATGACCCTCCACTTT. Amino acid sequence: CASTMNRMTLHF.